These 24 T cell receptor beta chains came from one sample sequenced in a study of blood T cell repertoires in COVID-19. TCRdb's table, derived via immunoSEQ multiplex PCR, lists solely in-frame clones and lacks some. The table lists fewer than 150,000 clones, roughly 71% of them singletons. Sequencing was performed on peripheral blood. These receptors all stem from a man at least 80 years old with acute or convalescent COVID-19.

The genes are TRBV28 and TRBJ2-7; 8 bases map to TRBD2. This CDR3 has 16 residues. The trim removed 5 bases at V and 1 base at J, leaving 10 bases unmatched. Germline loops: CDR1 MDHEN, CDR2 SYDVKM. CDR3 region: CASSPRPGLESYEQYF. The CDR3 bases are TGTGCCAGCAGTCCTCGGCCGGGACTAGAATCCTACGAGCAGTACTTC.

The chain joins TRBV7-3 to TRBJ2-3; D is possibly TRBD2 (6 bases). Between the trimmed V and J ends, which lost 1 base and 4 bases, there was a span of 9 bases. Germline V gives CDR1 SGHTA, CDR2 FQGTGA. This CDR3 region has 14 residues. CDR3 nucleotides: TGTGCCAGCAGCTTAAGGGGGGACTCAGATACGCAGTATTTT. It is translated as CASSLRGDSDTQYF.

Judged by abundance, this clone is medium-sized. The J gene is TRBJ2-1, the V gene TRBV30; unclear D gene. The CDR3 has 11 amino acids. Trimming removed 0 bases at V and 9 bases at J, with 6 bases between. Looked up from germline, CDR1 is GTSNPN and CDR2 is SVGIG (reference sequence). CDR3 in DNA: TGTGCCTGGAGTGTACAGAGTGAGCAGTTCTTC. This gives the protein CAWSVQSEQFF.

The V and J genes are TRBV6-4 and TRBJ2-1; 10 bases are a match to TRBD2. Losses at the gene ends were 2 bases for V and 5 bases for J; bases not matched to a gene: 3. CDR1 is MRHNA and CDR2 is SNTAGT in the germline V gene. This CDR3 is 15 amino acids long. The CDR3 loop reads CASSDERGGHNEQFF. CDR3 nucleotide sequence: TGTGCCAGCAGTGACGAGCGGGGGGGTCACAATGAGCAGTTCTTC.

This chain connects TRBV30 to TRBJ2-2, with D possibly being TRBD1 (6 bases). The CDR3 sequence is 12 residues long. Germline assignment: CDR1 GTSNPN and CDR2 SVGIG (reference sequence). The germline V and J ends were trimmed by 1 base and 7 bases, with 7 bases remaining between them. CDR3 sequence reads: CAWSAGVGELFF. DNA of the CDR3: TGTGCCTGGAGTGCAGGGGTCGGGGAGCTGTTTTTT. Drawing the rest from reference TRBV30 and TRBJ2-2, the complete variable domain is SQTIHQWPATLVQPVGSPLSLECTVEGTSNPNLYWYRQAAGRGLQLLFYSVGIGQISSEVPQNLSASRPQDRQFILSSKKLLLSDSGFYLCAWSAGVGELFFGEGSRLTVL.

V is TRBV6-2 or TRBV6-3 and J is TRBJ1-1; D is perhaps TRBD1 (6 bases). The CDR3 has 13 amino acids. The ends were cut back, 1 base at V and 5 bases at J, with 8 bases in the middle. Germline V gene sequence: CDR1 MNHEY, CDR2 SVGEGT. The CDR3 loop reads CASSYYRATEAFF. DNA of the CDR3: TGTGCCAGCAGTTACTACAGGGCTACTGAAGCTTTCTTT.

The chain links TRBV28 to TRBJ2-1; 10 nucleotides line up with TRBD2. V was clipped by 1 base and J by 6 bases; unmatched bases: 6. Germline CDR1 reads MDHEN; CDR2 reads SYDVKM. CDR3 length: 16 residues. The CDR3: CASSLFGLAGVNEQFF. In DNA form, the CDR3 reads TGTGCCAGCAGTTTATTTGGGCTAGCGGGGGTCAATGAGCAGTTCTTC.

This clone was observed a handful of times. This sequence joins TRBV3-1 (or the pseudogene TRBV3-2) and TRBJ1-2; the D is unclear. The V gene lost 2 bases and the J gene lost 5 bases, with 15 bases spanning the gap. Germline V gene data show CDR1 as LGHDT and CDR2 as YNNKEL (reference sequence). CDR3 length: 15 amino acids. CDR3 amino acids: CASSQRSVAPYGYTF. DNA for the CDR3: TGTGCCAGCAGCCAAAGATCAGTCGCCCCTTATGGCTACACCTTC.

This clone occurred once. This chain joins TRBV2 and TRBJ2-4, with no clear D. The germline V gene has CDR1 SNHLY and CDR2 FYNNEI. This CDR3 spans 14 amino acids. Trimming cost V 6 bases and J 0 bases, with 9 bases left between them. The CDR3: CASRARVAKNIQYF. CDR3 nucleotides: TGTGCCAGCAGAGCACGAGTAGCCAAAAACATTCAGTACTTC.

The V call is TRBV4-2, the J call TRBJ2-2; TRBD1 aligns across 9 bases. Trimming cost V 4 bases and J 6 bases; bases outside gene matches: 12. The CDR3 covers 17 residues. Per the germline V gene, CDR1 is LGHNA and CDR2 is YNFKEQ. CDR3 region: CASSPGVGTGIPGELFF. CDR3 in DNA: TGTGCCAGCAGCCCCGGCGTAGGGACAGGGATCCCCGGGGAGCTGTTTTTT.

This clone was detected once. The chain links TRBV28 to TRBJ1-1, with TRBD1 matching 8 bases. This CDR3 is 16 amino acids long. Germline V gene sequence: CDR1 MDHEN, CDR2 SYDVKM. J lost 9 bases, V lost 5 bases, and 17 bases had no gene match. The CDR3 DNA follows: TGTGCCAGCAGTCCAGGGGGCGCGGGTACATCTTGGAAAGCTTTCTTT. Its translation: CASSPGGAGTSWKAFF. The whole variable domain, filled in from reference TRBV28 and TRBJ1-1, reads DVKVTQSSRYLVKRTGEKVFLECVQDMDHENMFWYRQDPGLGLRLIYFSYDVKMKEKGDIPEGYSVSREKKERFSLILESASTNQTSMYLCASSPGGAGTSWKAFFGQGTRLTVV.

J is TRBJ2-5 and V is TRBV18, with D possibly being TRBD2 (6 bases). CDR1 is KGHSH, CDR2 LQKENI, per germline. V was trimmed by 1 base and J by 4 bases, leaving 13 bases between them. The CDR3 spans 15 residues. CDR3 nucleotides: TGTGCCAGCTCACCACTCAAGGGACTCGGAGAGACCCAGTACTTC. Protein product: CASSPLKGLGETQYF.

This clone was seen more than once but under ten times. The J gene is TRBJ1-2, the V gene TRBV5-4; D is uncertain. Trimming took 3 bases from V and 6 from J, leaving 9 bases between them. The CDR3 spans 12 residues. CDR1 SGHNT and CDR2 YYREEE come from the germline V gene (reference sequence). The CDR3 protein is CASSSWPDGYTF. The CDR3 DNA reads as TGTGCCAGCAGCTCCTGGCCCGATGGCTACACCTTC.

The rearrangement links TRBV3-1 (or the pseudogene TRBV3-2) to TRBJ2-1, with D unresolved. The CDR3 runs to 13 residues. Looked up from germline, CDR1 is LGHDT and CDR2 is YNNKEL (reference sequence). Trimming took off 0 bases at V and 7 bases at J, with 7 bases between the two ends. CDR3 sequence: CASSQDSRNEQFF. The CDR3 DNA reads TGTGCCAGCAGCCAAGATAGCCGGAATGAGCAGTTCTTC.

The CDR3 spells CASSDSGTGNGQPQHF. The DNA of the CDR3 is TGTGCCAGCAGTGACTCCGGGACAGGGAACGGGCAGCCCCAGCATTTT. V and J are TRBV2 and TRBJ1-5; 9 bases map to TRBD1. The germline gives CDR1 SNHLY, CDR2 FYNNEI. V shed 3 bases and J 7 bases; nucleotides not matched to a gene: 10. The length of the CDR3 is 16 residues.

This chain links TRBV7-2 with TRBJ2-5, with 9 bases aligning to TRBD1. V lost 5 bases, J lost 4 bases, and 8 bases stayed unmatched. Germline lookup yields CDR1 SGHTA and CDR2 FQGNSA. The CDR3 has 15 residues. The CDR3 region has the DNA TGTGCCAGCAGCCGCCCGACAGGGGGGGTAGAGACCCAGTACTTC. Amino acid sequence: CASSRPTGGVETQYF. The complete variable domain, with remaining parts taken from reference TRBV7-2 and TRBJ2-5, reads GAGVSQSPSNKVTEKGKDVELRCDPISGHTALYWYRQSLGQGLEFLIYFQGNSAPDKSGLPSDRFSAERTGGSVSTLTIQRTQQEDSAVYLCASSRPTGGVETQYFGPGTRLLVL.

This chain connects TRBV2 to TRBJ2-6; TRBD1 matches 8 bases. CDR3 length: 16 amino acids. V was clipped by 8 bases and J by 2 bases; unmatched bases: 8. Germline V gene data show CDR1 as SNHLY and CDR2 as FYNNEI. The CDR3 region has the DNA TGTGCCAGCCTTCTGCAGGGGGCGCCTGGGGCCAACGTCCTGACTTTC. Translating gives CASLLQGAPGANVLTF.

The chain uses TRBV4-1 and TRBJ1-1, with 10 bases aligning to TRBD1. The CDR3 length is 15 residues. V gave up 3 bases and J gave up 6 bases; unmatched junction bases: 7. Germline V gene lookup returns CDR1 MGHRA and CDR2 YSYEKL. CDR3 in amino acids: CASSQPGTGVAEAFF. CDR3 in DNA: TGCGCCAGCAGCCAGCCAGGGACAGGGGTTGCTGAAGCTTTCTTT.

The chain recombines TRBV18 with TRBJ1-1; no clear D. Trimming stripped 1 base from V and 3 bases from J, with 12 bases between. Per the germline V gene, CDR1 is KGHSH and CDR2 is LQKENI. The CDR3 is 15 residues long. The CDR3 DNA reads TGTGCCAGCTCACCACGGCAGGAGGGTTACACTGAAGCTTTCTTT. This sequence encodes CASSPRQEGYTEAFF.

CDR3 bases: TGTGCCAGCAGCGCTGACAGGGGGGGCCTTCAGCCCCAGCATTTT. Amino acids: CASSADRGGLQPQHF. The chain has TRBV5-6 and TRBJ1-5, with 9 bases aligning to TRBD1. Germline V gives CDR1 SGHDT, CDR2 YYEEEE. The V segment lost 4 bases and the J segment 6 bases; nucleotides outside the gene matches: 8. The CDR3 loop spans 15 amino acids.

This clone has only a few counts. CDR3 in amino acids: CASTPEGGPYNEQFF. The DNA for the CDR3 is TGTGCCAGCACTCCCGAGGGGGGGCCTTACAATGAGCAGTTCTTC. The chain combines TRBV6-5 with TRBJ2-1; the D gene is possibly TRBD2 (7 bases). CDR3 size: 15 residues. Trimming cost V 7 bases and J 4 bases, with 17 bases left between them. Germline CDR1 and CDR2: MNHEY and SVGAGI.

The chain recombines TRBV3-1 (or the pseudogene TRBV3-2) with TRBJ1-2; D may be TRBD1 (6 bases). The CDR3 spans 15 residues. Trimming took off 4 bases at V and 4 bases at J, with 16 bases between the two ends. From germline, CDR1 is LGHDT and CDR2 YNNKEL (reference sequence). CDR3 nucleotide sequence: TGTGCCAGCAGCCGGGGGGGCAGGGCGAGCTATGGCTACACCTTC. The encoded protein is CASSRGGRASYGYTF.

This clone was counted a single time. V gene TRBV7-2 combines with J gene TRBJ1-1; a weak D match, TRBD1 (6 bases). This CDR3 region has 14 residues. CDR1 SGHTA and CDR2 FQGNSA come from the germline V gene. V lost 0 bases and J 5 bases, leaving 10 bases between the germline ends. The CDR3 coding sequence is TGTGCCAGCAGCTTAGCTAGGGGGTGGACTGAAGCTTTCTTT. It yields the protein CASSLARGWTEAFF.

The rearrangement uses TRBV4-1 and TRBJ1-5; 7 bases map to TRBD1. Germline CDR1 MGHRA, CDR2 YSYEKL. The CDR3 runs 14 residues. V shed 4 bases and J 6 bases; nucleotides not matched to a gene: 6. The DNA for the CDR3 is TGCGCCAGCAGCCGGGCGCAGGGGGTTCAGCCCCAGCATTTT. Protein: CASSRAQGVQPQHF.